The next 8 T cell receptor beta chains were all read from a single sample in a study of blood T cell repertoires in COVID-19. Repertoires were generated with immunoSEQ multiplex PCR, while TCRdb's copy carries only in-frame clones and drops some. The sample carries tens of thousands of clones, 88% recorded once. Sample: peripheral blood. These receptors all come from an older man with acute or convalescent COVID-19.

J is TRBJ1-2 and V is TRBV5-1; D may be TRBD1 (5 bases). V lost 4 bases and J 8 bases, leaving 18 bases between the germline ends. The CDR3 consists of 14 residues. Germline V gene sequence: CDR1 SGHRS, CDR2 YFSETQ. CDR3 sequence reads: CASSTPGTGDGYTF. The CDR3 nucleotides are TGCGCCAGCAGCACACCCGGGACGGGGGACGGCTACACCTTC.

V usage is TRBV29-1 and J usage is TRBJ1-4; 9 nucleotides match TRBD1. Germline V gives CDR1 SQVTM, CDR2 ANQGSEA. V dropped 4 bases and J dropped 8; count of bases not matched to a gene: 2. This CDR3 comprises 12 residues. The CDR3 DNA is TGCAGCGTTGGAGGGACAGGGGAAAAACTGTTTTTT. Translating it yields CSVGGTGEKLFF.

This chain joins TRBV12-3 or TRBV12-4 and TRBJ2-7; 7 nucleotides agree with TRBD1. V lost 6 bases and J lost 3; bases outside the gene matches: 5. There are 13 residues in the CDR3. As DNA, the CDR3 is TGTGCCAGCAGCAACAGGGGTAACTACGAGCAGTACTTC. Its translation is CASSNRGNYEQYF.

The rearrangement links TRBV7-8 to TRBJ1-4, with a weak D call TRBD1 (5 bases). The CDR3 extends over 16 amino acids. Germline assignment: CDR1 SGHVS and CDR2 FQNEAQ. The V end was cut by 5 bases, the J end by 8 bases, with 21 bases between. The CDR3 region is CASSLSPVQGWEKLFF. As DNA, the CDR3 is TGTGCCAGCAGCCTTTCCCCTGTGCAGGGCTGGGAAAAACTGTTTTTT.

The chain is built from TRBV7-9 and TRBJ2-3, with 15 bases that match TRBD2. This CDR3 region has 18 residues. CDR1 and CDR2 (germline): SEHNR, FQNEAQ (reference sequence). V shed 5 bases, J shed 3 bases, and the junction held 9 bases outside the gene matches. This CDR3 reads CASSHARTSGGATDTQYF. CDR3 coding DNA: TGTGCCAGCAGCCACGCTCGGACTAGCGGGGGGGCGACAGATACGCAGTATTTT.

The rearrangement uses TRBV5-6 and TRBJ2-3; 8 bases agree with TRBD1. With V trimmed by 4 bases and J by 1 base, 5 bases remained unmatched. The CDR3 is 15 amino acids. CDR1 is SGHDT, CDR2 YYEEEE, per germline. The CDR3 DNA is TGTGCCAGCAGCGGTCGGACAGGGCGCACAGATACGCAGTATTTT. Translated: CASSGRTGRTDTQYF. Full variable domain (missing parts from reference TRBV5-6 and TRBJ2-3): DAGVTQSPTHLIKTRGQQVTLRCSPKSGHDTVSWYQQALGQGPQFIFQYYEEEERQRGNFPDRFSGHQFPNYSSELNVNALLLGDSALYLCASSGRTGRTDTQYFGPGTRLTVL.

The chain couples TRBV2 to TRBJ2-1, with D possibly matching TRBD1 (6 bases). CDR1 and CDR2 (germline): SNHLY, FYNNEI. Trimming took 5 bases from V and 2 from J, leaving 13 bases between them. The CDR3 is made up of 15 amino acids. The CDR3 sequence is CASSLGRGTYNEQFF. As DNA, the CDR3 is TGTGCCAGCAGTCTTGGCAGGGGCACCTACAATGAGCAGTTCTTC. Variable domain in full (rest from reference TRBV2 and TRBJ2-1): EPEVTQTPSHQVTQMGQEVILRCVPISNHLYFYWYRQILGQKVEFLVSFYNNEISEKSEIFDDQFSVERPDGSNFTLKIRSTKLEDSAMYFCASSLGRGTYNEQFFGPGTRLTVL.

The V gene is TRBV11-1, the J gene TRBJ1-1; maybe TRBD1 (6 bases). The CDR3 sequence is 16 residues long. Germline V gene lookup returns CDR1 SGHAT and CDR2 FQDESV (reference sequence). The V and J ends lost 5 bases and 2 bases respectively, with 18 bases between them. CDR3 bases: TGTGCCAGCAGCCCGAACTACGGGACAAAAAACACTGAAGCTTTCTTT. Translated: CASSPNYGTKNTEAFF. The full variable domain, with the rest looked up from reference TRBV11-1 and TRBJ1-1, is EAEVAQSPRYKITEKSQAVAFWCDPISGHATLYWYRQILGQGPELLVQFQDESVVDDSQLPKDRFSAERLKGVDSTLKIQPAELGDSAMYLCASSPNYGTKNTEAFFGQGTRLTVV.